A single TCR beta chain is shown here with its context. The antigen it binds to is not known. Nothing much larger sits one base from this clone, and base qualities are not available. The sample is drawn from a study of cytomegalovirus exposure and HLA in healthy donors (dated by TCRdb to 2016 to 2017). Regarding the complete study: An earlier analysis of 550 to 700 of the donors reported 250 to 300 Gb of sequence data and 120 million or so unique TCR beta sequences from around 200 million T cells. The study aimed to test whether cataloging public T cell receptors could reveal signatures of past pathogen exposure. The number of donors typed differed by locus, with roughly 629-640 for A, B, C, DRB1 and DQB1, 522 for DQA1, 600 to 610 for DPA1, and approximately 470 for DPB1. A later analysis re-analyzed previously published TCR beta repertoires from 500 to 700 donors and added high-resolution HLA genotyping to study TCR occurrence patterns. Among roughly 400 genotyped donors of the cohort, an average of about 240,000 unique TCR beta nucleotide sequences was sequenced per donor, of which about 19% were non-productive. All discovery cohort repertoires had been generated on a single sequencing platform. The later analysis used no new phenotypic data to find candidate immune exposures, relying instead on TCR beta sequences and their occurrence across donors. An earlier analysis of nearly 600 of the donors applied high-throughput TCR beta sequencing to assess whether each TCR beta V gene segment acted as functional or pseudogenic. Among the roughly 380 genotyped donors, more than 70% belonged to the genetic ancestry cluster associated with self-reported Caucasian donors. Because of strong linkage in the cohort, a few DR-DQ haplotypes were treated as single units for association and clustering. Using immunosequencing, the study profiled T cell repertoires from some 670 subjects and related those repertoires to cytomegalovirus serostatus. HLA typing covered class I and class II loci at four-digit resolution. Donor age, sex, ethnicity and CMV serostatus were compiled together with the repertoire data. In addition to the first cohort of 650 to 750 subjects, a separate validation cohort of 120 different subjects was used. High-throughput TCR immunosequencing, statistical association of individual TCRs with disease status, and machine learning were combined to predict cytomegalovirus infection status. Genome-wide SNP genotypes for about 65% of the roughly 700 donors were used in a later genetic analysis, which treated that subset as a discovery cohort. An early release that covered approximately 600 HLA-typed donors contained approximately 300 gigabases of sequencing data and roughly 84 million unique TCR sequences. Broad study findings and their caveats: The authors suggested that the approach could potentially be generalized to other disease states and immunological phenotypes. A cluster of highly shared sequence variants was judged likely to represent a technical artifact of the sequencing pipeline. In this cohort, only TCR beta chains were sequenced, and detectable features were limited by the absence of alpha or paired-chain data. The study gave a list of 150 to 200 TCR beta chains associated with cytomegalovirus. Linkage disequilibrium might explain the correlated functional status among segregating V segments, but an unknown experimental factor could not be ruled out. Most CMV-associated TCR beta chains appeared to be HLA-restricted in a later analysis, and the HLA associations seemed to be driven largely by CMV exposure. In a later analysis, several top co-occurrence clusters were reported to appear linked to parvovirus B19, influenza, CMV and Epstein-Barr virus. Because counts were too low, roughly 17 rarely observed V segments, including chromosome 9 orphons, were left out of the earlier analysis of approximately 500 of the donors. Three of the identified cytomegalovirus-associated TCR beta chains were confirmed in vitro to be specific for cytomegalovirus antigens. In a later analysis, the rate of TCR association differed among HLA loci, with DRB1 alleles having the most associated TCRs and HLA-C alleles having the fewest. An association between a missense DCLRE1C variant and V-gene and J-gene trimming of TCR beta chains was found in a later genetic analysis and replicated in an independent cohort. Strong co-occurrence of HLA alleles, especially DR and DQ, made assigning TCR associations to individual alleles difficult. At a false discovery rate of 0.05, a later analysis linked 16,000 or so TCR beta sequences to specific HLA alleles. Presence/absence analyses assumed roughly uniform sequencing depth across donors, an assumption that may not hold. In a later analysis, HLA-associated TCR beta chains were found to be more clonally expanded and to have lower generation probabilities than equally common non-associated chains. In an earlier analysis of several hundred of the donors, most TCR beta V segments were observed in productive rearrangements about 87% or about 30% of the time, broadly matching IMGT annotations. In both the original and validation cohorts, the classifier was reported to diagnose cytomegalovirus status with high specificity and sensitivity. For the cohort, immune exposure information was limited to CMV serostatus. Some IMGT-functional V segments, including TRBV6-2 and TRBV6-3, could not be told apart with the 87-base-pair reads, so those segments were excluded. A further reported finding was that TCR beta sequences accurately predicted the HLA-A and HLA-B alleles for most subjects in the first cohort. Because HLA typing was missing for some donors at each locus, association tests included only the typed subset. Most TCR sequences were observed very rarely across donors, whereas some public TCRs were present in many individuals. In a later genetic analysis, fewer N-insertions in productive TCRs were reported among donors in an Asian-associated ancestry cluster than the roughly 700-donor mean.

CDR1 and CDR2, looked up from the germline V gene (reference sequence), are MNHEY and SMNVEV. The CDR3 has 14 amino acids, counting the end cysteine and phenylalanine. Of all the DNA, just the CDR3 is kept, 42 bases in frame from base 1. V loses 5 bases at its end and J loses 6 bases; junction bases beyond the gene matches: 5. The method was the immunoSEQ multiplex PCR assay. For the multiplex PCR, a mixture combining 60 forward primers for TCR Vbeta segments and 13 reverse primers for TCR Jbeta segments was used. A multiplex PCR assay on genomic DNA amplified the CDR3 region of rearranged TCR beta genes. Amplified TCR beta libraries were sequenced as 87-base-pair reads on the Illumina HiSeq System. The authors processed their data as follows. In a later analysis, tens of millions of unique TCR beta chains were counted across the approximately 620 repertoires, and roughly 9.9 million of these chains were shared by at least two donors. Raw reads were error-corrected and collapsed into unique sequences by a nearest-neighbor algorithm in which closely related sequences were merged to remove PCR and sequencing errors. CDR3 sequences were aligned to IMGT reference sequences to assign V, D and J gene segments. For a sequence to be retained, at least a six-nucleotide match to both a V gene segment and a J gene segment was required. A rearrangement was called productive if the CDR3 had no stop codons and remained in frame with V and J, and every other rearrangement was called non-productive. Following IMGT convention, CDR3 was defined as the stretch from the second conserved V-encoded cysteine up to the conserved J-encoded phenylalanine. The earlier analysis of some 540 of the donors excluded any sequence lacking an unambiguous match to a single V gene segment. An earlier analysis of just under 600 of the donors called V segments functional above 56.7% productive rearrangements and segregating when the between-donor standard deviation exceeded 5%. A statistical classification framework was built for diagnosing cytomegalovirus status from the catalog of TCR beta chain sequences. In a later analysis, V and J genes were assigned by comparing TCR nucleotide sequences against IMGT/GENE-DB human TR gene sequences. A later analysis assigned CDR3 sequences and most-parsimonious VDJ recombination scenarios with the TCRdist pipeline. A later analysis defined each TCR beta chain by its CDR3 amino acid sequence plus V-gene family, and excluded reads lacking a unique V-gene family. A later analysis removed 592 highly shared, low-generation-probability nucleotide sequences to deal with suspected cross-contamination and a sequencing artifact. A later analysis calculated a clonal expansion index for each public chain from normalized within-repertoire ranks of inferred template counts. In a later analysis, generation probabilities were computed with a VDJ recombination model fitted to out-of-frame rearrangements, and the resulting probabilities were checked against IGoR. In a later analysis, TCR-TCR, TCR-HLA and TCR-CMV co-occurrence was scored with hypergeometric tests, and a repertoire-size bias correction was applied to TCR pairs. To estimate false discovery rates, a later analysis permuted the HLA or CMV assignments 20 times. In a later analysis, co-occurring TCRs were grouped using DBSCAN, and TCRdist sequence similarity was added for clustering within HLA-allele-positive subsets. Repertoires with fewer than 30,000 or more than 120,000 public chains, plus five repertoires with anomalous nucleotide sharing, were excluded from co-occurrence clustering. Not all clones reach the TCRdb copy of this immuneACCESS table, which keeps in-frame sequences only. Checked studies attribute under half of the gap to unresolved V genes and leave the rest unexplained. V and J calls and clone size are those listed in that table; D and trimming were worked out from the DNA. Recorded for this sample are 130,000 to 150,000 clones; about four fifths of them occurred a single time. The top ten clonotypes cover 2% to 2.5% of the sample.

The cohort consisted of approximately 670 healthy bone marrow donors. At the time of sampling, all cohort members were nominally healthy, though unrecorded immune exposures were likely present. The donor tested CMV seronegative and was one of the 352 seronegative cohort members. Each donor provided a peripheral blood sample, and peripheral blood mononuclear cells were used for TCR beta sequencing. Genomic DNA was extracted from the blood cell samples with the Qiagen DNeasy Blood Extraction Kit. The clonotype originates from a man aged 30-40 years in good health and CMV-seronegative. The chain couples TRBV27 to TRBJ2-2; 8 bases in the middle match TRBD2. Sequenced sample: PBMCs. In nucleotide form, the sequence is TGTGCCAGCAGTGCCCGGGGGGGCCCCGGGGAGCTGTTTTTT. Its coded protein is CASSARGGPGELFF.